This TCR beta chain was profiled in a study of blood T cell repertoires in COVID-19. About the study: Sites across the United States, Italy and Spain contributed samples from acute and convalescent COVID-19. From T cells, B-cell-depleted T cells, or PBMCs came the material, which was cDNA or gDNA.

Germline CDR1 and CDR2: DFQATT and SNEGSKA (reference sequence). This CDR3 is 15 amino acids long. Trimming removed 3 bases at V and 4 bases at J, with 15 bases between. Per the authors' pipeline: Nucleated cell counts were estimated from reference gene primer amplification. TCRdb's table, derived via immunoSEQ multiplex PCR, lists solely in-frame clones and lacks some. The D gene and trimming were derived from the DNA, and the V and J assignments and clone size from that table. Of under 95,000 clones in the sample, 80% to 90% were seen once. Sample: peripheral blood. V usage is TRBV20-1 and J usage is TRBJ2-2, with a weak D call TRBD2 (6 bases). This clonotype was sampled from a human donor in a cohort sampled during active COVID-19. CDR3 protein: CSASSVGGGTGELFF. The CDR3 DNA sequence: TGCAGTGCTAGTTCGGTCGGGGGAGGCACCGGGGAGCTGTTTTTT.